The 3 T cell receptor beta chains reported below all come from one sample, sequenced in a study of cytomegalovirus exposure and HLA in healthy donors. PCR used 60 Vbeta primers and 13 Jbeta primers. Profiling relied on immunoSEQ multiplex PCR, and the TCRdb table lists in-frame clones only, not all of them. Of some 120,000 clones listed, 8.5% to 10% are singletons. The sample comprised PBMCs. Every receptor here comes from a man under 40 in good health and CMV-seronegative.

The rearrangement uses TRBV5-1 and TRBJ1-1, with 9 bases identical to TRBD1. Germline CDR1 is SGHRS and CDR2 is YFSETQ. V was clipped by 2 bases and J by 1 base; unmatched bases: 3. The CDR3 extends over 15 amino acids. The DNA for the CDR3 is TGCGCCAGCAGCTTAGGACAGGGGAAGAACACTGAAGCTTTCTTT. Protein sequence: CASSLGQGKNTEAFF.

The chain carries TRBV7-9 and TRBJ1-1; D gene uncertain. Germline V gives CDR1 SEHNR, CDR2 FQNEAQ (reference sequence). The CDR3 sequence is 16 residues long. V lost 5 bases, J lost 1 base, and 17 bases lay in between. The CDR3 sequence: CASSPTRPEGNTEAFF. In nucleotides, the CDR3 is TGTGCCAGCAGCCCTACACGTCCAGAGGGGAACACTGAAGCTTTCTTT.

V usage is TRBV9 and J usage is TRBJ2-5; D is undetermined. The CDR3 spans 14 residues. Germline V lookup: CDR1 SGDLS, CDR2 YYNGEE. Trimming took 0 bases from V and 2 from J, leaving 8 bases between them. Here the CDR3 DNA reads TGTGCCAGCAGCGTAGCAGGTTCTCAAGAGACCCAGTACTTC. This gives the protein CASSVAGSQETQYF.